This T cell receptor (beta chain) appears in the sequencing data of a study of control samples from healthy donors and cancer patients. CDR1 SGHDT and CDR2 YYEEEE come from the germline V gene. V gave up 5 bases and J gave up 0 bases, with 12 bases separating them. CDR3 length: 16 amino acids. Method: immunoSEQ multiplex PCR; TCRdb's copy keeps in-frame clones and lacks some. The sample holds about 100,000 clones, around four fifths seen once. This chain joins TRBV5-6 and TRBJ1-6, with D uncertain. The sequence came from a man under 40 in good health. The source material was blood. CDR3 sequence reads: CASSRRRSSYNSPLHF. CDR3 coding DNA: TGTGCCAGCAGTAGGCGCAGGAGCTCCTATAATTCACCCCTCCACTTT.